One and the same sample provided the 18 T cell receptor beta chains below, sequenced in a study of T-cell reconstitution after alpha-beta-depleted transplantation in children. TCRbeta library construction was performed incorporating unique molecular identifiers. TCRdb independently ran MiXCR on the PCR reads; one entry per CDR3 protein. Seen here are approximately 800,000 distinct CDR3 sequences, around 15% observed once, and the top ten hold around 5%. This material consisted of PBMCs, mostly from graft donor cells, taken 360 days after TCRalphabeta/CD19-depleted stem cell transplant. The receptor source for this set is a male patient younger than 18 who had a stem cell transplant for acute lymphoblastic leukemia, so the T cells may come from the graft donor.

The rearrangement joins TRBV6-1 to TRBJ2-7, with TRBD2 identical over 7 bases. V dropped 2 bases and J dropped 0; count of bases not matched to a gene: 4. This CDR3 is 15 amino acids long. Germline V CDR1 and CDR2: MNHNS, SASEGT. The CDR3 region is CASSEPGGRSYEQYF. The CDR3 DNA is TGTGCCAGCAGTGAACCGGGAGGTCGCTCCTACGAGCAGTACTTC.

This clonotype appeared many times. The chain combines TRBV7-9 with TRBJ2-5; TRBD1 or TRBD2 may be the D gene (5 bases each). The V end lost 1 base, the J end lost 1 base, and 13 bases lay between the germline ends. Germline loops: CDR1 SEHNR, CDR2 FQNEAQ (reference sequence). This CDR3 comprises 16 residues. CDR3 residues: CASSLGMGEIQETQYF. The DNA of the CDR3 is TGTGCCAGCAGCTTAGGAATGGGGGAGATCCAAGAGACCCAGTACTTC.

This clonotype was counted many times. The V gene is TRBV5-5, the J gene TRBJ2-2; D uncertain. CDR1 and CDR2 (germline): SGHKS, YYEKEE (reference sequence). V lost 0 bases, J lost 7 bases, and 10 bases lay in between. The CDR3 contains 14 residues. The CDR3 DNA reads as TGTGCCAGCAGCTTGGAGTGGATTGTCGGGGAGCTGTTTTTT. Translated: CASSLEWIVGELFF.

The CDR3 DNA follows: TGTGCCAGTAGCATATGGGGGGGACTAGCGGGATCCTACAATGAGCAGTTCTTC. Amino acid sequence: CASSIWGGLAGSYNEQFF. The chain has TRBV19 and TRBJ2-1; TRBD2 agrees at 13 bases. The CDR3 contains 18 residues. From germline, CDR1 is LNHDA and CDR2 SQIVND (reference sequence). Trimming removed 6 bases from V and 1 base from J; junction bases left unmatched: 9.

This clonotype was detected a few times. The rearrangement links TRBV4-1 to TRBJ2-3, with TRBD2 matching over 7 bases. The CDR3 spans 17 residues. Germline trimming cut 1 base from V and 7 bases from J; bases unmatched to any gene: 14. Germline V lookup: CDR1 MGHRA, CDR2 YSYEKL. CDR3 sequence: CASSQGTPGLVVNTQYF. DNA of the CDR3: TGCGCCAGCAGCCAAGGGACGCCCGGACTAGTTGTAAATACGCAGTATTTT.

The chain couples TRBV29-1 to TRBJ2-4; no reliable D call. CDR3 length equals 13 residues. From germline, CDR1 is SQVTM and CDR2 ANQGSEA. Trimming took 0 bases from V and 6 from J, leaving 9 bases between them. This CDR3 reads CSVEDPTPNIQYF. DNA of the CDR3: TGCAGCGTTGAAGACCCGACTCCAAACATTCAGTACTTC.

This clonotype was recorded at least ten times. The V and J genes are TRBV11-2 and TRBJ2-5, with 10 bases that match TRBD2. Trimming took 6 bases from V and 5 from J; bases not matched to a gene: 12. The CDR3 has 16 amino acids. Germline V gene data show CDR1 as SGHAT and CDR2 as FQNNGV. Written as DNA, the CDR3 is TGTGCCAGCAGGGGACCGGGGCTAGCGGGAGTCGAGACCCAGTACTTC. This codes for CASRGPGLAGVETQYF.

This clonotype was counted ten times or more. The chain has TRBV5-6 and TRBJ2-7, with D uncertain. This CDR3 contains 13 residues. V lost 4 bases, J lost 5 bases, and 13 bases lay in between. From germline, CDR1 is SGHDT and CDR2 YYEEEE. The CDR3 here is CASSLTLRHEQYF. DNA for the CDR3: TGTGCCAGCAGCCTCACTCTCCGCCACGAGCAGTACTTC.

The CDR3 region has the DNA TGTGCCAGCAGTTTCGTGGGTCTAGCGAGATTGCGCCAAGAGACCCAGTACTTC. It is translated as CASSFVGLARLRQETQYF. The V and J genes are TRBV12-3 or TRBV12-4 and TRBJ2-5; a possible D gene is TRBD2 (6 bases). V was pared by 3 bases and J by 1 base, with 21 bases between. The CDR3 has 18 amino acids.

This sequence joins TRBV20-1 and TRBJ2-7; TRBD1 or TRBD2 may be the D gene (5 bases each). The CDR3 runs to 16 residues. Germline V CDR1 and CDR2: DFQATT, SNEGSKA (reference sequence). V gave up 3 bases and J gave up 2 bases, with 20 bases separating them. This chain's CDR3 is CSASGAGLLPTYEQYF. The DNA for the CDR3 is TGCAGTGCTAGTGGGGCGGGTTTGCTACCGACCTACGAGCAGTACTTC.

This clonotype was recorded only once. The V call is TRBV5-5, the J call TRBJ2-3; TRBD2 agrees at 8 bases. Unmatched junction bases numbered 5, after V lost 0 bases and J lost 2 bases. Germline V CDR1 and CDR2: SGHKS, YYEKEE (reference sequence). The CDR3 has 16 residues. Here the CDR3 DNA reads TGTGCCAGCAGCTTGGCCGGGACTAGGGTCACAGATACGCAGTATTTT. It translates to CASSLAGTRVTDTQYF.

This clonotype was counted only a few times. V is TRBV21-1 and J is TRBJ2-7; the D call TRBD1 from the table was never checked on the DNA. TRBV21-1 is designated a pseudogene. CDR3 length equals 14 residues. The CDR3 coding sequence is TGTGCCAGCAGCAAAGACAACCCAACAGGGTGCAAGTACTTC. This translates into CASSKDNPTGCKYF.

This clonotype has a handful of counts. The V gene is TRBV2, the J gene TRBJ2-7; tentative D call: TRBD2 (6 bases). V lost 6 bases and J lost 5, with 17 bases in between. Germline CDR1 reads SNHLY; CDR2 reads FYNNEI. This CDR3 has 14 amino acids. CDR3 amino acids: CASSDSGRYDEQYF. CDR3 coding DNA: TGTGCCAGCAGCGACAGCGGGCGCTACGACGAGCAGTACTTC. Complete variable domain (other parts from reference TRBV2 and TRBJ2-7): EPEVTQTPSHQVTQMGQEVILRCVPISNHLYFYWYRQILGQKVEFLVSFYNNEISEKSEIFDDQFSVERPDGSNFTLKIRSTKLEDSAMYFCASSDSGRYDEQYFGPGTRLTVT.

V usage is TRBV27 and J usage is TRBJ1-5; D call uncertain. V shed 3 bases and J shed 3 bases, with 6 bases lying between them. CDR1 MNHEY and CDR2 SMNVEV come from the germline V gene (reference sequence). This CDR3 spans 13 amino acids. The CDR3 bases are TGTGCCAGCAGTTTGGAGTACAATCAGCCCCAGCATTTT. Amino acids: CASSLEYNQPQHF.

This rearrangement joins TRBV24-1 to TRBJ2-2; D assignment may be TRBD1 or TRBD2 (5 bases each). CDR3 length equals 15 residues. The V and J ends lost 3 bases and 9 bases respectively, with 16 bases between them. Germline CDR1 is KGHDR and CDR2 is SFDVKD. The CDR3 sequence: CATSDTGLRGRELFF. Written as DNA, the CDR3 is TGTGCCACCAGTGATACGGGCCTACGGGGCCGGGAGCTGTTTTTT.

This clonotype was counted a few times. The chain is built from TRBV4-1 and TRBJ2-3; D is uncertain. With 0 bases removed from V and 1 base from J, the gap between germline ends came to 8 bases. Looked up from germline, CDR1 is MGHRA and CDR2 is YSYEKL. The CDR3 sequence is 15 residues long. CDR3 amino acids: CASSQEPRGTDTQYF. Written as DNA, the CDR3 is TGCGCCAGCAGCCAAGAGCCTAGAGGCACAGATACGCAGTATTTT.

This clonotype was seen ten or more times. The V call is TRBV7-2, the J call TRBJ2-7, with D unresolved. Germline lookup yields CDR1 SGHTA and CDR2 FQGNSA. The CDR3 consists of 13 residues. V lost 3 bases, J lost 2 bases, and 8 bases lay in between. This CDR3 reads CASSFTGTYEQYF. CDR3 sequence (DNA): TGTGCCAGCAGCTTTACGGGCACCTACGAGCAGTACTTC.

This chain joins TRBV21-1 and TRBJ2-7; TRBD1, the table's D call, was not compared with the DNA. TRBV21-1 is described as a pseudogene. This CDR3 contains 17 residues. The CDR3 spells CASSMVQGVSGPYEQYF. The CDR3, as DNA: TGTGCCAGCAGCATGGTACAGGGGGTTTCAGGTCCCTACGAGCAGTACTTC.